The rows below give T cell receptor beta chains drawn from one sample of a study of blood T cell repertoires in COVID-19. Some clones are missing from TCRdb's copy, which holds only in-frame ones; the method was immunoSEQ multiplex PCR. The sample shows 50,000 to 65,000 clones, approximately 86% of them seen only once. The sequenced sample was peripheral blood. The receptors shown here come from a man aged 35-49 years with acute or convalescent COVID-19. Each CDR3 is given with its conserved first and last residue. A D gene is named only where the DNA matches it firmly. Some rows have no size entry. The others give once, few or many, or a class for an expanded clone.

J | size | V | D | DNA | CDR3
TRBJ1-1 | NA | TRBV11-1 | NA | TGTGCCAGCAGCCCAGTGGGGGGGCAGGTGACTGAAGCTTTCTTT | CASSPVGGQVTEAFF
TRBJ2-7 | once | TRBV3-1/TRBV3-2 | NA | TGTGCCAGCAGCCAAGATCGGGGACATGGTGGGCGGTACTTC | CASSQDRGHGGRYF
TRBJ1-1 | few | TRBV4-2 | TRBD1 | TGTGCCAGCAGCCAAAGGGGGCGGAACACTGAAGCTTTCTTT | CASSQRGRNTEAFF
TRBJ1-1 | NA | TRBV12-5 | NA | TGTGCTAGTGGGAAACAGGTTAACACTGAAGCTTTCTTT | CASGKQVNTEAFF
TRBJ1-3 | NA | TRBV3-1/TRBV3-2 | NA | TGTGCCAGCAGTTCCGGCTCTGGAAACACCATATATTTT | CASSSGSGNTIYF
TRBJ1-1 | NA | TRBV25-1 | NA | TGTGCCAGCGGGGGGGGTCCAAGTGGCAGCACTGAAGCTTTCTTT | CASGGGPSGSTEAFF
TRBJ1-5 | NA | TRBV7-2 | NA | TGTGCCAGCAGCTTAGGTTGGGCCGAAAATCAGCCCCAGCATTTT | CASSLGWAENQPQHF
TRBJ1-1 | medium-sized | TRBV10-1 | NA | TGCGCCAGCAAGGCACGACAAAACACTGAAGCTTTCTTT | CASKARQNTEAFF
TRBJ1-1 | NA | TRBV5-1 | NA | TGCGCCAGCAGCTTGGCAGGGAACACTGAAGCTTTCTTT | CASSLAGNTEAFF
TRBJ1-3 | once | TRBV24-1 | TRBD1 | TGTGCCACCAGTGATAGACAGGGGAACACCATATATTTT | CATSDRQGNTIYF
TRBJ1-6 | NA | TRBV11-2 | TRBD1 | TGTGCCAGCAGCTTTGTACAGGGGAGGTCACCCCTCCACTTT | CASSFVQGRSPLHF
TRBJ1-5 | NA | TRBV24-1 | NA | TGTGCCACCAGTGATGGGGGACTGCCCAATCAGCCCCAGCATTTT | CATSDGGLPNQPQHF
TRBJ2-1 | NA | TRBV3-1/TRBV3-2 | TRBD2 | TGTGCCAGCAGCCAAGACCCTGGGGACTATTTAAATGAGCAGTTCTTC | CASSQDPGDYLNEQFF
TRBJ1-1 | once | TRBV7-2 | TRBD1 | TGTGCCAGCAGCTTCACAGGGGCAGGGACTGAAGCTTTCTTT | CASSFTGAGTEAFF
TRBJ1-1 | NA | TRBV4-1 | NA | TGCGCCAGCAGCCAAGACCCCTATGCGCCCACTGAAGCTTTCTTT | CASSQDPYAPTEAFF
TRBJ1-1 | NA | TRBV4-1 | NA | TGCGCCAGCAGCCCTCGAGCGGGGGGAAACACTGAAGCTTTCTTT | CASSPRAGGNTEAFF
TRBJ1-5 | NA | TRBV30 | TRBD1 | TGTGCCTGGAGTGCGGACAGGGCTAATCGAGCCCAGCATTTT | CAWSADRANRAQHF
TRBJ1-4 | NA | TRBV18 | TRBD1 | TGTGCCAGCTCACCACTCGGGACAGGTGAAAAACTGTTTTTT | CASSPLGTGEKLFF
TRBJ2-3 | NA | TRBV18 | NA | TGTGCCAGCTCACCAAGGGAGACAGATACGCAGTATTTT | CASSPRETDTQYF
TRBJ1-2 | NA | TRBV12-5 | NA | TGTGCTAGTGGTTTGGACAGCCTTGGGTACACCTTC | CASGLDSLGYTF
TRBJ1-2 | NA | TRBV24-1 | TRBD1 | TGTGCCACCAGTGATCGCGGACGACAGGGGAACTATGGCTACACCTTC | CATSDRGRQGNYGYTF
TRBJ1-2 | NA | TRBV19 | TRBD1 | TGTGCCAGTAGCCCAGACAGGGGGCACTATGGCTACACCTTC | CASSPDRGHYGYTF
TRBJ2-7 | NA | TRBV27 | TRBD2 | TGTGCCACCTCCCTGGGACTAGCGGGGAACTACGAGCAGTACTTC | CATSLGLAGNYEQYF
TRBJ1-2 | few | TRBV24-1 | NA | TGTGCCACCAGTGACGTACAAGCTAACTATGGCTACACCTTC | CATSDVQANYGYTF
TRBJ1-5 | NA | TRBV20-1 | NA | TGCAGTGCTAGAGCGGGATTAGCCCAGCATTTT | CSARAGLAQHF
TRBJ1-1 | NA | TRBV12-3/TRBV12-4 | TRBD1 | TGTGCCAGCAGGTACGACAGGGCTGCTTTCTTT | CASRYDRAAFF
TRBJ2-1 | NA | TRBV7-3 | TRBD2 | TGTGCCAGCAGCCTCCTAGCGGGGGCCTACAATGAGCAGTTCTTC | CASSLLAGAYNEQFF
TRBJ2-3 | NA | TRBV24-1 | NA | TGTGCCACCAGCCAACGGGATCGTTATACGCAGTATTTT | CATSQRDRYTQYF
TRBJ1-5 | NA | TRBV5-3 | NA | TGTGCCAGAAGCATAGGCGGTCAGCCCCAGCATTTT | CARSIGGQPQHF
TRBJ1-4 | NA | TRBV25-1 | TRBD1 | TGTGCCAGCAGTGAATTTTTGGGGACAGGAGAAAAACTGTTTTTT | CASSEFLGTGEKLFF